This T cell receptor (beta chain) was identified during a study of CD8 T cells in ankylosing spondylitis. Study-wide points: A TCR beta motif of eight highly homologous variants appeared characteristic of ankylosing spondylitis blood. Some of these motif variants have turned up before, in reports on reactive arthritis synovial fluid and blood.

This clonotype was recorded at least ten times. Its antigen is unknown. TCRdb independently ran MiXCR on the 5' RACE reads; one entry per CDR3 protein. The table shows about 460,000 distinct CDR3 sequences, with roughly 5% occurring only once. Germline-derived CDR1 and CDR2 are SQVTM and ANQGSEA. There are 14 residues in the CDR3. Trimming cost V 1 base and J 3 bases, with 11 bases left between them. This receptor was identified in a male donor with ankylosing spondylitis. The chain is built from TRBV29-1 and TRBJ2-3; TRBD2 might be the D (5 bases). Sample: blood, either unsorted or a sorted T cell fraction (not recorded which). The CDR3 region is CSVEAQWRTDTQYF. CDR3 coding DNA: TGCAGCGTTGAAGCCCAGTGGAGGACAGATACGCAGTATTTT.